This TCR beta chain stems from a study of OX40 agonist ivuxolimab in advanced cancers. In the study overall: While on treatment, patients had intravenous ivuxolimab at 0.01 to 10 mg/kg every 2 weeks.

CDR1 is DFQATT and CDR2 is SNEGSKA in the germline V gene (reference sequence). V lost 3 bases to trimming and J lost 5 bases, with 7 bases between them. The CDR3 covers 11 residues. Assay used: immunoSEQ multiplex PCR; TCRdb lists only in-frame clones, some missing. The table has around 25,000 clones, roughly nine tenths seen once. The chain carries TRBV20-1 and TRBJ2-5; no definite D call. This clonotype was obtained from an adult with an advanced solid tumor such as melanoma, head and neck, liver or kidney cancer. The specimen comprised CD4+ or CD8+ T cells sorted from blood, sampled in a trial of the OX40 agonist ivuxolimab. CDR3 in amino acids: CSARSAETQYF. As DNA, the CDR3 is TGCAGTGCTAGGTCCGCGGAGACCCAGTACTTC.